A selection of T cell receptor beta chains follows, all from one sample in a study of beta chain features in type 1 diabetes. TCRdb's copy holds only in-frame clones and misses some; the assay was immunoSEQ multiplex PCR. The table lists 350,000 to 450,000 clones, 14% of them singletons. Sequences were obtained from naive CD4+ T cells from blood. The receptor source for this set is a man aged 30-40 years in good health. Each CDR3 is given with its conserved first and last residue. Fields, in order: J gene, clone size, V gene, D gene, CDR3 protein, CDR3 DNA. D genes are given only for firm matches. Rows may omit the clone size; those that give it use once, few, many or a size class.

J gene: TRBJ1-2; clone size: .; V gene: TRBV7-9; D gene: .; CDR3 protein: CASSIAGHTYGYTF; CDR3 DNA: TGTGCCAGCAGCATCGCGGGACACACCTATGGCTACACCTTC
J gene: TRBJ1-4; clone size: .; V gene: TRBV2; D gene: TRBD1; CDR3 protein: CASGGQPNEKLFF; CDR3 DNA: TGTGCCAGCGGGGGACAGCCTAATGAAAAACTGTTTTTT
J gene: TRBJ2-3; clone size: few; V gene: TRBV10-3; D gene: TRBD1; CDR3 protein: CAISPEGQLTDTQYF; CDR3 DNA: TGTGCCATCTCTCCCGAGGGACAGCTCACAGATACGCAGTATTTT
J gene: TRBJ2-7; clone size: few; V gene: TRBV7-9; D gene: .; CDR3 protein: CASSLDGFYEQYF; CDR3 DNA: TGTGCCAGCAGCTTAGATGGTTTCTACGAGCAGTACTTC
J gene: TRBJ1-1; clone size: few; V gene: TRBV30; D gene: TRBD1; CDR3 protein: CAWSIKRGHTEAFF; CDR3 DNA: TGTGCCTGGAGTATAAAAAGGGGGCACACTGAAGCTTTCTTT
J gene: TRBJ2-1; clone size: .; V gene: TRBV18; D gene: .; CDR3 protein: CASSTGYEQFF; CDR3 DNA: TGTGCCAGCTCGACTGGTTATGAGCAGTTCTTC
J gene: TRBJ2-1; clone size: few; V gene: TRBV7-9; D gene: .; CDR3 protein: CASSSSFQNEQFF; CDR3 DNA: TGTGCCAGCAGCTCCTCGTTTCAAAATGAGCAGTTCTTC
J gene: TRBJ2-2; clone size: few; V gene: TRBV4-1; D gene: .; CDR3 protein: CASSQRGGTGELFF; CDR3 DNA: TGCGCCAGCAGCCAACGAGGGGGCACCGGGGAGCTGTTTTTT
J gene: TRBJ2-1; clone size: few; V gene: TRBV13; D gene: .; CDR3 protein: CASSLTRSRGPYNEQFF; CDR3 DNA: TGTGCCAGCAGCTTAACACGTTCGAGGGGCCCTTACAATGAGCAGTTCTTC
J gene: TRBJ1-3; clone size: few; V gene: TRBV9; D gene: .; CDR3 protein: CASSSLGQNSGNTIYF; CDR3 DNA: TGTGCCAGCAGTTCACTAGGGCAGAACTCTGGAAACACCATATATTTT
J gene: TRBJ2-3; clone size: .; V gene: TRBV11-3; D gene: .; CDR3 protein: CASSLSGTPPQDTQYF; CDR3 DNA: TGTGCCAGCAGCCTCTCAGGGACTCCACCCCAAGATACGCAGTATTTT
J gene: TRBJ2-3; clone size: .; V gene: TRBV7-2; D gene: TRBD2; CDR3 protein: CASSTGLAGESDTQYF; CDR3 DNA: TGTGCCAGCAGCACTGGACTAGCGGGAGAATCAGATACGCAGTATTTT
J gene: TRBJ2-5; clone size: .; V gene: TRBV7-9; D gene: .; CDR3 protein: CASSLAGAETQYF; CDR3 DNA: TGTGCCAGCAGCTTGGCAGGGGCCGAGACCCAGTACTTC
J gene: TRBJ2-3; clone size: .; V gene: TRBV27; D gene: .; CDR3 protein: CASSRNYPRQGGRGTDTQYF; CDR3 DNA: TGTGCCAGCAGTCGAAATTACCCCCGGCAGGGGGGACGGGGCACAGATACGCAGTATTTT
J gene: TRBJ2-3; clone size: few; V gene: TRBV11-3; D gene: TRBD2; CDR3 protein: CASKVGRATDTQYF; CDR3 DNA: TGTGCCAGCAAGGTCGGGAGGGCCACAGATACGCAGTATTTT
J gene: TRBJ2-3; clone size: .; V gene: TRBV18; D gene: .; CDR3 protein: CASSPIEGGGTDTQYF; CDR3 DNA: TGTGCCAGCTCACCCATAGAGGGGGGTGGCACAGATACGCAGTATTTT
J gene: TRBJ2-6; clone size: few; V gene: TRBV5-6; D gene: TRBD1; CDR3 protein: CASSLLTGLAGANVLTF; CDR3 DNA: TGTGCCAGCAGCTTGTTGACAGGGCTGGCTGGGGCCAACGTCCTGACTTTC